The sequence of this T cell receptor (beta chain) was determined in a study of blood T cell repertoires in COVID-19. V lost 1 base to trimming and J lost 7 bases, with 11 bases between them. CDR1 and CDR2 from the germline V gene are SGDLS and YYNGEE. This CDR3 is built from 13 residues. Assay: immunoSEQ multiplex PCR; the TCRdb copy retains only in-frame clones and omits some. The sample consists of about 400,000 clones, approximately 87% of them appearing once. The specimen sequenced was PBMCs or T cells enriched from blood (not recorded which). J is TRBJ1-2 and V is TRBV9; D may be TRBD1 (6 bases). This TCR derives from a woman aged 45 to 65 who had recovered from COVID-19. CDR3 sequence (DNA): TGTGCCAGCAGCGTACGGGACACCCGTGGCTACACCTTC. The encoded protein is CASSVRDTRGYTF.